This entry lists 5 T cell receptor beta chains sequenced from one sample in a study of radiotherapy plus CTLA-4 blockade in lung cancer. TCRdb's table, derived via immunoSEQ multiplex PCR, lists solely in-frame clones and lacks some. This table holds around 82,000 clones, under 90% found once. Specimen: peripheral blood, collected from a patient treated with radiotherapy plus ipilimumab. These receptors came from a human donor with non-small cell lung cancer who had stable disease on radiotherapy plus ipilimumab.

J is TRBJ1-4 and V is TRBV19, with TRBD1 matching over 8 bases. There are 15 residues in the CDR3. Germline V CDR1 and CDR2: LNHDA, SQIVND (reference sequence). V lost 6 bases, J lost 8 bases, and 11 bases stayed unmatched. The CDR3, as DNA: TGTGCCAGTAGCGGATCAGGGGGCTTTCGAGAAAAACTGTTTTTT. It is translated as CASSGSGGFREKLFF.

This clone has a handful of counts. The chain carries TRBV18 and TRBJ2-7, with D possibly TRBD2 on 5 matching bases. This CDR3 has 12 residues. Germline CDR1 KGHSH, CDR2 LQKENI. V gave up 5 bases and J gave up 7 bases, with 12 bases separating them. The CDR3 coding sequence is TGTGCCAGCTCATTCGGACTTGGGGAGCAGTACTTC. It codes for CASSFGLGEQYF.

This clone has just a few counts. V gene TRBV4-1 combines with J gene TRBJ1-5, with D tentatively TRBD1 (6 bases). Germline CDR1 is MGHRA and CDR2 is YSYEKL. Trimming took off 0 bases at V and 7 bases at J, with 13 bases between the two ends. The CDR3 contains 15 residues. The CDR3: CASSQETGIVQPQHF. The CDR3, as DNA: TGCGCCAGCAGCCAAGAAACAGGGATTGTCCAGCCCCAGCATTTT.

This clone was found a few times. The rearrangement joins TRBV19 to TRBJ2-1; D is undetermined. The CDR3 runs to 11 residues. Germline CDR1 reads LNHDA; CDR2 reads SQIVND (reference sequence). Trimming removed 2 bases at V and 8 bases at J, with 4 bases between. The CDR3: CASSIMDEQFF. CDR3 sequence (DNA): TGTGCCAGTAGTATAATGGATGAGCAGTTCTTC.

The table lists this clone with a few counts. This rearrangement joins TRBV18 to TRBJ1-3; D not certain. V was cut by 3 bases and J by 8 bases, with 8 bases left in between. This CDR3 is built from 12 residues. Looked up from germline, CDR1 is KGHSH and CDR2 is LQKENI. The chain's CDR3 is CASSPTGDTIYF. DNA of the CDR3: TGTGCCAGCTCACCGACCGGGGACACCATATATTTT.